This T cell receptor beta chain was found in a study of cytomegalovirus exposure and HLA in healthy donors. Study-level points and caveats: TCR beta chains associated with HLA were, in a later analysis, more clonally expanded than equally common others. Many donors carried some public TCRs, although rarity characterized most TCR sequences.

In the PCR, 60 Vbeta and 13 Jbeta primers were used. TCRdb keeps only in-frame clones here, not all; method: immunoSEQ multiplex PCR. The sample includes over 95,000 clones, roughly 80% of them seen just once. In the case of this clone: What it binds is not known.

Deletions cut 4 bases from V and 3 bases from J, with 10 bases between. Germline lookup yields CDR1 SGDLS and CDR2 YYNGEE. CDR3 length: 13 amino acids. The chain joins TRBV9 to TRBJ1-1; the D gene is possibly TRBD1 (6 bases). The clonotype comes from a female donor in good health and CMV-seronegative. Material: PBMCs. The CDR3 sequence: CASSSQGYTEAFF. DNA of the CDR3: TGTGCCAGCAGCTCACAGGGTTACACTGAAGCTTTCTTT.